This is a list of T cell receptor beta chains from one sample in a study of Graves' ophthalmopathy and Graves' hyperthyroidism. TCRdb re-derived calls from the multiplex PCR reads in MiXCR, one entry per CDR3 protein. The table records 1 million to 1.3 million distinct CDR3 sequences, about 40% of them present only once. Sequencing used peripheral blood or thyroid tissue (not recorded which). These receptors were collected from an adult man with Graves' hyperthyroidism. CDR3s include the opening cysteine and the closing phenylalanine or tryptophan. Fields, in order: clone size, D gene, V gene, J gene, CDR3 DNA, CDR3 protein. A D gene is named only where the DNA matches it firmly. Some rows mark clone size as missing; the rest say once, few, many or name a class of expanded clone.

-	TRBD1	TRBV4-1	TRBJ2-7	TGCGCCAGCAGGCAAACAGGGGCTCGGGAGCAGTACTTC	CASRQTGAREQYF
-	-	TRBV6-4	TRBJ2-3	TGTGCCAGCGCGGTTCGGTACACAGATACGCAGTATTTT	CASAVRYTDTQYF
many	TRBD1	TRBV10-2	TRBJ1-2	TGCGCCAGTTCGACAGGGACCCATGGCTACACCTTC	CASSTGTHGYTF
-	-	TRBV7-2	TRBJ2-7	TGTGCCAGTAGTTTACGTCCTGAGTACGAGCAGTACTTC	CASSLRPEYEQYF
many	TRBD1	TRBV11-2	TRBJ2-2	TGCGCCAGCAGCCCATGGACAGGGAACACCGGGGAGCTGTTTTTT	CASSPWTGNTGELFF
-	-	TRBV11-2	TRBJ2-7	TGTGCCAGCAGCTTAGGGCGGGGCAACTCCTACGAGCAGTACTTC	CASSLGRGNSYEQYF
few	-	TRBV14	TRBJ2-2	TGTGCCAGCAGCCAAGTAAGGGGGGCGAACACCGGGGAGCTGTTTTTT	CASSQVRGANTGELFF
few	TRBD1	TRBV6-5	TRBJ2-7	TGTGCCAGCAGATCGACAGGGCCCGGCGAGCAGTACTTC	CASRSTGPGEQYF
many	TRBD1	TRBV14	TRBJ1-1	TGTGCCAGCAGCCAAACGGGACAGGGGAGAGCTTTCTTT	CASSQTGQGRAFF
-	-	TRBV29-1	TRBJ1-1	TGCAGTTATGAAGAGAACACTGAAGCTTTCTTT	CSYEENTEAFF
few	-	TRBV19	TRBJ2-2	TGTGCCAGTAGTATTTCTGCGAACACCGGGGAGCTGTTTTTT	CASSISANTGELFF
-	-	TRBV20-1	TRBJ1-5	TGCAGTGCTAGTGGGGTGGGCAATCAGCCCCAGCATTTT	CSASGVGNQPQHF
-	TRBD1	TRBV10-3	TRBJ2-7	TGTGCCAGCAGTGAATCTGGGGACAGCTCCTACGAGCAGTACTTC	CASSESGDSSYEQYF
many	-	TRBV5-1	TRBJ2-7	TGCGCCAGCAGCTCCGGGTCAAACGAGCAGTACTTC	CASSSGSNEQYF
many	-	TRBV7-9	TRBJ2-5	TGTGCCAGCAATAAGGGGGATGTTGAAGAGACCCAGTACTTC	CASNKGDVEETQYF
-	-	TRBV7-3	TRBJ2-7	TGTGCCAGCAGCCAAGATATGAGGGCGGCGGGCCTTTACGAGCGGTACTTC	CASSQDMRAAGLYERYF
-	TRBD1	TRBV20-1	TRBJ1-6	TGCAGTGCTGTACAGGGGGGAAATTCACCCCTCCACTTT	CSAVQGGNSPLHF
few	TRBD1	TRBV4-1	TRBJ1-6	TGCGCCAGCAGCCATGGACCGGGACAGGGATTCTCACCCCTCCACTTT	CASSHGPGQGFSPLHF
many	-	TRBV13	TRBJ1-1	TGTGCCAGCAGCGAAACGCGCAGGGACACTGAAGCTTTCTTT	CASSETRRDTEAFF
few	-	TRBV7-2	TRBJ2-7	TGTGCCAGCAGCTTAGGGTTGGGGAGGGGGGGAACCTACGAGCAGTACTTC	CASSLGLGRGGTYEQYF
few	-	TRBV7-2	TRBJ2-7	TGTGCCAGCAGCGGGGGTGAGGGCGCCTACGAGCAGTACTTC	CASSGGEGAYEQYF
-	TRBD1	TRBV7-2	TRBJ2-7	TGTGCCAGCAGCTTAGTCGCGGGACAGGGGGCGGGAGAATACGAGCAGTACTTC	CASSLVAGQGAGEYEQYF
-	TRBD1	TRBV20-1	TRBJ2-7	TGCAGTGCACCCGGGACAGTGACCTACGAGCAGTACTTC	CSAPGTVTYEQYF
once	TRBD1	TRBV20-1	TRBJ2-7	TGCAGTGCTAGACCCGGGACAGGGCCCCACGAGCAGTACTTC	CSARPGTGPHEQYF
many	-	TRBV5-6	TRBJ1-1	TGTGCCAGCGAGGTAGTGAACACTGAAGCTTTCTTT	CASEVVNTEAFF
-	TRBD1	TRBV25-1	TRBJ2-7	TGTGCCAGCAGTTTATTGCCAGGGGGCTTCTACTTC	CASSLLPGGFYF
-	TRBD2	TRBV7-9	TRBJ2-2	TGTGCCAGCAGAGACAACCGGCGGGGGACCGGGGAGCTGTTTTTT	CASRDNRRGTGELFF
-	-	TRBV4-1	TRBJ1-5	TGCGCCAGCAGCCAAGTGGGGGCGGAACAGCCCCAGCATTTT	CASSQVGAEQPQHF
-	-	TRBV7-2	TRBJ1-1	TGTGCCAGCAGCTCCATGTCCCCACAAGCTTTCTTT	CASSSMSPQAFF
many	TRBD1	TRBV4-1	TRBJ1-6	TGCGCCAGCAGCCAAAAAGAGGGACAGGGAAAATCACCCCTCCACTTT	CASSQKEGQGKSPLHF
-	-	TRBV6-5	TRBJ2-7	TGTGCCAGCGCGCGGACGTCGACCGGCTACGAGCAGTACTTC	CASARTSTGYEQYF
many	TRBD2	TRBV9	TRBJ2-7	TGTGCCAGCAGCGTAAGCGGGAGGGGATACGAGCAGTACTTC	CASSVSGRGYEQYF
-	TRBD1	TRBV7-3	TRBJ1-2	TGTGCCAGCAGCTTATCCCGGGACAGAAACTATGGCTACACCTTC	CASSLSRDRNYGYTF
few	TRBD1	TRBV12-3/TRBV12-4	TRBJ2-7	TGTGCCAGCAGGCTCGGGACAGGGTGGGGAAACGAGCAGTACTTC	CASRLGTGWGNEQYF
-	TRBD2	TRBV7-9	TRBJ2-7	TGTGCCAGCAGCACCCGACTAGCGGGAGCTCCTAGGTCCTACGAGCAGTACTTC	CASSTRLAGAPRSYEQYF
few	TRBD1	TRBV12-3/TRBV12-4	TRBJ1-2	TGTGCCAGCAGCCCCGGGACAGGGGAGTTTCATGGCTACACCTTC	CASSPGTGEFHGYTF
-	TRBD1	TRBV10-3	TRBJ2-7	TGTGCCACCGGTCTTGTCGGCGGGACAGGGCGAGGCTCCTACGAGCAGTACTTC	CATGLVGGTGRGSYEQYF
-	-	TRBV29-1	TRBJ1-2	TGCAGCGTTGTTGTGGTGGCGAACTATGGCTACACCTTC	CSVVVVANYGYTF
many	-	TRBV20-1	TRBJ1-2	TGCAGTGCTAGAGATCAAGGGGTCGGGGGCTACACCTTC	CSARDQGVGGYTF
-	-	TRBV5-8	TRBJ1-2	TGTGCCAGCGGGCTTGCGTCTAGTAACTATGGCTACACCTTC	CASGLASSNYGYTF
-	-	TRBV4-2	TRBJ2-6	TGTGCCAGCAGCCACAACAATCCTGGGGCCAACGTCCTGATTTTC	CASSHNNPGANVLIF
many	-	TRBV7-3	TRBJ1-1	TGTGCCAGCAGCTTATCCGGGGAGTACACTGAAGCTTTCTTT	CASSLSGEYTEAFF
-	-	TRBV7-9	TRBJ2-7	TGTGCCAGCAGCTTAGACAGGGTAGCCCACGAGCAGTACTTC	CASSLDRVAHEQYF
few	TRBD2	TRBV20-1	TRBJ2-7	TGCAGTGCAAACCTCAGACTAGCGAAGGAGCAGTACTTC	CSANLRLAKEQYF
many	-	TRBV10-3	TRBJ2-6	TGTGCCATCAGTGAGTCAGGGATGGCTGGGGCCAACGTCCTGACTTTC	CAISESGMAGANVLTF
-	TRBD1	TRBV7-6	TRBJ1-5	TGTGCCAGCAGGGCCTGGACAGGGAACGGGCAGCCCCAGCATTTT	CASRAWTGNGQPQHF
few	TRBD1	TRBV7-8	TRBJ2-2	TGTGCCAGCAGCTTGACAGGGGCTATGGGCACCGGGGAGCTGTTTTTT	CASSLTGAMGTGELFF
-	TRBD1	TRBV7-2	TRBJ2-7	TGTGCCAGCAGCTTAGAACGGTTCGGGACAGGCACCTACGAGCAGTACTTC	CASSLERFGTGTYEQYF
many	-	TRBV13	TRBJ1-6	TGTGCCAGCAGCTTAGAGCCGGGAAATTCACCCCTCCACTTT	CASSLEPGNSPLHF
-	-	TRBV3-1	TRBJ2-7	TGTGCCAGCAGCCAAGATTTGGGGCCGGACGAGCAGTACTTC	CASSQDLGPDEQYF
-	TRBD2	TRBV6-5	TRBJ2-2	TGTGCCAGCAGCCCCGGGGTAGCGGGAGCCGGGGAGCTGTTTTTT	CASSPGVAGAGELFF
few	TRBD2	TRBV11-2	TRBJ2-5	TGTGCCAGCAGCTTAGTGTCCGGGAGGGGCTCTGGAGAGACCCAGTACTTC	CASSLVSGRGSGETQYF